This T cell receptor beta chain stems from a study of response to subunit inactivated influenza vaccine. Findings and limits, study-wide: Authors suggested that a seasonal influenza vaccination recruits few new T cells each time.

TCRdb itself ran the RT-PCR reads through MiXCR, one entry per CDR3 protein. The table includes about 830,000 distinct CDR3 sequences, roughly 20% detected once. Germline V gene sequence: CDR1 DFQATT, CDR2 SNEGSKA (reference sequence). Trimming shortened V by 6 bases and J by 0 bases, and 11 bases separated the two germline ends. The CDR3 loop spans 13 amino acids. A word on this clonotype: Its antigen remains unknown.

This clonotype originated in a man aged 50 to 59 who received an inactivated influenza vaccine. The sequences come from PBMCs from blood, collected 4 to 6 days after vaccination. The chain links TRBV20-1 to TRBJ1-2; no definite D call. This chain's CDR3 is CSAVDTSNYGYTF. For the CDR3, the DNA is TGCAGTGCGGTTGACACCTCTAACTATGGCTACACCTTC.